This T cell receptor (beta chain) was recorded in a study of technical replicates of blood from several donors. The protocol was immunoSEQ multiplex PCR, while the TCRdb copy is restricted to in-frame clones and leaves out a portion. Seen here are about 73,000 clones, approximately 93% observed once, and the top ten hold 0.25% to 0.3%. This clone showed up just a few times. Trimming removed 7 bases from V and 4 bases from J; junction bases left unmatched: 5. The CDR3 covers 13 residues. Looked up from germline, CDR1 is ENHRY and CDR2 is SYGVKD. The source material was T cells isolated from PBMCs. The TCR was taken from a human donor in good health. The V call is TRBV10-3, the J call TRBJ1-1; 8 positions agree with TRBD1. The CDR3 is CAIKDREGTEAFF. The CDR3 region has the DNA TGTGCCATCAAGGACAGGGAGGGCACTGAAGCTTTCTTT.